One T cell receptor beta chain is described in this entry. The V gene's germline CDR1 is KGHDR and CDR2 SFDVKD. The length of the CDR3 is 17 residues. V was shortened by 3 bases and J by 5 bases, with 19 bases between the two germline ends. Authors' analysis steps: Using reference gene primer amplification, nucleated cell counts were estimated. Measured with immunoSEQ multiplex PCR; TCRdb has only the in-frame clones, and not every one. That table supplies the V and J calls and clone size; D and trimming were determined from the DNA. The sample lists 150,000 or so clones; roughly 79% were seen once. This sample is drawn from a study of blood T cell repertoires in COVID-19. About the research overall: Samples representing acute and convalescent COVID-19 were sourced from the United States, Italy and Spain. T cells, B-cell-depleted T cells, or PBMCs provided the cDNA or gDNA that served as material.

This chain links TRBV24-1 with TRBJ1-5; tentatively, D is TRBD1 (6 bases). The TCR originated in a human donor with acute or convalescent COVID-19. The donor label of this sample is uncertain. Source material: peripheral blood. In DNA, the CDR3 is TGTGCCACCAGTGATCCGGGAGGGGGAGAGGCGGATCAGCCCCAGCATTTT. Translation: CATSDPGGGEADQPQHF.